The clone carrying this TCR beta chain was counted a few times. Its antigen is still unknown. Of the isolated RNA, all was reverse transcribed, and so the sequenced material was expressed TCRB transcripts. The average read count of naive, central memory and regulatory T cell samples was around 3.6 million. The assay was immunoSEQ multiplex PCR, and TCRdb's table has in-frame clones only and misses some. This table has around 500,000 clones, roughly 11% appearing once. This sample was taken from a study of beta chain features in type 1 diabetes. Study-level findings and limits: A pattern of fewer insertions and more deletions at VDJ junctions was seen in type 1 diabetes patients. Unsettled here was the matter of whether HLA type influences TCRB rearrangement.

Germline V gene data show CDR1 as SGHTA and CDR2 as FQGTGA. V lost 5 bases and J 7 bases, leaving 12 bases between the germline ends. The CDR3 runs to 13 residues. It was via CD45RO/CCR7/CD25/CD127/CD95/CD27 that CD4+ naive, central memory, regulatory and stem cell-like memory cells were sorted. Sequencing used naive CD4+ T cells from blood. The rearrangement links TRBV7-3 to TRBJ2-1, with D unclear. The clonotype was recovered from a woman aged 18-29 years in good health. The chain's CDR3 is CASSDIRGNEQFF. CDR3 in DNA: TGTGCCAGCAGCGACATACGTGGAAATGAGCAGTTCTTC.